The clone carrying this T cell receptor beta chain was found many times. Germline CDR1 is MNHEY and CDR2 is SVGEGT. V lost 6 bases and J lost 1, with 13 bases in between. The CDR3 loop spans 14 amino acids. A J-beta primer mix and a sample-barcoded 5' primer were used in a second PCR of about 7 to 12 cycles. A single record per CDR3 protein comes from TCRdb applying MiXCR to the 5' RACE reads. The table includes 650,000 to 950,000 distinct CDR3 sequences, 44% detected once. This entry comes from a study of blood T cells in healthy people across ages. The sample was blood. This TCR was sampled from a man in his 60s in good health. The genes are TRBV6-2 or TRBV6-3 and TRBJ2-7; the D gene is possibly TRBD1 (5 bases). The CDR3 coding sequence is TGTGCCAGCAGCTGGGGAACAGGTTCCTACGAGCAGTACTTC. Its protein is CASSWGTGSYEQYF.